The clone carrying this T cell receptor beta chain is identified as medium-sized from frequency. Its antigen is undetermined. The germline CDR1 and CDR2 sequences are MRHNA and SNTAGT. The CDR3 is 15 amino acids. Multiplex touch-down PCR amplified TRB using TRB-A and TRB-B pools in one tube. TCRdb re-called the multiplex PCR reads and gives one entry per CDR3 protein, without DNA. The sample data list approximately 3,500 distinct CDR3 sequences. TRB was amplified from about 270 ng of peripheral blood genomic DNA per sample. The data were taken from a study of T cell clusters in autoimmune cytopenias. Overall study results and limits: A dominant lymphoma-associated repertoire apparently masked the cluster-lack signature in secondary cytopenia versus chronic lymphocytic leukemia.

Sequenced material: peripheral blood. The receptor was derived from a human donor with an autoimmune cytopenia or autoimmune hepatitis (not recorded which). V is TRBV6-4 and J is TRBJ2-3; TCRdb names TRBD2, which stays unverified in the absence of DNA. Here the CDR3 reads CASSLAGGRTDTQYF.